A single sample gave rise to the 28 T cell receptor beta chains below, sequenced in a study of lymphopenia after photon versus proton radiotherapy. TCRdb keeps only in-frame clones here, not all; method: immunoSEQ multiplex PCR. The data show roughly 30,000 clones, 85% to 90% seen once. This material consisted of peripheral blood, taken from a patient treated with photon-based radiotherapy. These receptors came from a woman aged 45-65 years with pancreatic cancer.

V is TRBV6-5 and J is TRBJ1-2; 8 bases align to TRBD1. The CDR3 is 15 amino acids. With V trimmed by 2 bases and J by 3 bases, 5 bases remained unmatched. Looked up from germline, CDR1 is MNHEY and CDR2 is SVGAGI. The CDR3: CASSYDGQGHYGYTF. As DNA, the CDR3 is TGTGCCAGCAGTTACGATGGACAGGGCCACTATGGCTACACCTTC.

The chain links TRBV28 to TRBJ1-6; D possibly corresponds to TRBD1 (5 bases). The germline gives CDR1 MDHEN, CDR2 SYDVKM. The CDR3 spans 18 residues. Deletions cut 4 bases from V and 0 bases from J, with 16 bases between. The CDR3 region has the DNA TGTGCCAGCAGTTCGACTGTAGGGGCTAGCTCCTATAATTCACCCCTCCACTTT. Its translation: CASSSTVGASSYNSPLHF.

This clone was seen just once. This chain connects TRBV12-5 to TRBJ2-3, with 10 bases lining up with TRBD1. The CDR3 loop spans 15 amino acids. Per germline, CDR1 LGHNT and CDR2 FRNRAP. Unmatched junction bases numbered 4, after V lost 4 bases and J lost 3 bases. The CDR3 DNA is TGTGCTAGTGGTTCGGGGGACAGGGGAACAGATACGCAGTATTTT. As protein: CASGSGDRGTDTQYF.

V and J are TRBV10-1 and TRBJ2-5; D is unresolved. Between the trimmed V and J ends, which lost 4 bases and 4 bases, there was a span of 7 bases. Germline CDR1 WNHNN, CDR2 SYGVQD (reference sequence). This CDR3 contains 12 residues. The CDR3 region is CASSGVGETQYF. The DNA for the CDR3 is TGCGCCAGCAGTGGGGTCGGAGAGACCCAGTACTTC.

This rearrangement joins TRBV25-1 to TRBJ1-2; TRBD1 might be the D (5 bases). CDR3 size: 12 residues. The ends were cut back, 2 bases at V and 8 bases at J, with 9 bases in the middle. Per the germline V gene, CDR1 is MGHDK and CDR2 is SYGVNS. This CDR3 reads CASSEGGEGYTF. The CDR3 DNA reads as TGTGCCAGCAGTGAAGGGGGGGAAGGCTACACCTTC.

J is TRBJ2-3 and V is TRBV19; 9 bases fit TRBD2. V trimming: 7 bases; J trimming: 0 bases; junction bases outside the gene matches: 5. The CDR3 is made up of 15 amino acids. CDR1 and CDR2 from the germline V gene are LNHDA and SQIVND (reference sequence). The CDR3 coding sequence is TGTGCCAGTACCCCTAGCGGGGCAAGCACAGATACGCAGTATTTT. Protein product: CASTPSGASTDTQYF.

This clone has a single count. CDR3 DNA: TGCGCCAGCAGCCACTCGACAGGGCGCACAGATACGCAGTATTTT. Translation gives CASSHSTGRTDTQYF. The V call is TRBV4-3, the J call TRBJ2-3; TRBD1 matches 7 bases. The germline V gene encodes CDR1 LGHNA and CDR2 YSLEER. CDR3 length: 15 amino acids. V was clipped by 3 bases and J by 1 base; unmatched bases: 4.

The chain is built from TRBV15 and TRBJ2-7; the match to TRBD1 covers 10 bases. Germline CDR1 and CDR2: LNHNV and YYDKDF (reference sequence). V shed 6 bases and J 5 bases; nucleotides not matched to a gene: 7. The CDR3 loop spans 14 amino acids. CDR3 in amino acids: CATRGDRGRDEQYF. Here the CDR3 DNA reads TGTGCCACCAGGGGGGACAGGGGCAGGGACGAGCAGTACTTC.

This sequence joins TRBV28 and TRBJ1-1, with D tentatively TRBD1 (5 bases). This CDR3 is 14 amino acids long. V lost 7 bases and J 0 bases, leaving 12 bases between the germline ends. Germline lookup yields CDR1 MDHEN and CDR2 SYDVKM. Here the CDR3 DNA reads TGTGCCAGCATCCTACGGGGGTTGAACACTGAAGCTTTCTTT. This sequence encodes CASILRGLNTEAFF.

The J gene is TRBJ2-5, the V gene TRBV19; no clear D gene. From germline, CDR1 is LNHDA and CDR2 SQIVND (reference sequence). The CDR3 has 14 amino acids. Between the trimmed V and J ends, which lost 3 bases and 3 bases, there was a span of 11 bases. CDR3 sequence reads: CASSIRLEKETQYF. For the CDR3, the DNA is TGTGCCAGTAGTATCCGGCTGGAGAAAGAGACCCAGTACTTC.

The chain is built from TRBV6-6 and TRBJ2-7; D is unresolved. Between the trimmed V and J ends, which lost 0 bases and 1 base, there was a span of 4 bases. Germline loops: CDR1 MNHNY, CDR2 SVGAGI (reference sequence). The CDR3 totals 13 residues. The DNA of the CDR3 is TGTGCCAGCAGTTACTCGTCATCCTACGAGCAGTACTTC. It encodes CASSYSSSYEQYF.

This rearrangement joins TRBV9 to TRBJ2-1; 12 bases are shared with TRBD2. Germline CDR1 is SGDLS and CDR2 is YYNGEE. CDR3 length: 16 residues. Trimming at V came to 4 bases and at J to 5 bases, leaving 7 bases not matched to a gene. The CDR3 DNA is TGTGCCAGCAGCTACCGGACTAGCGGGACCCACAATGAGCAGTTCTTC. This gives the protein CASSYRTSGTHNEQFF.

This clone was detected once. The chain uses TRBV14 and TRBJ2-1; TRBD2 is a possible D gene (6 bases). Trimming took off 3 bases at V and 7 bases at J, with 10 bases between the two ends. This CDR3 comprises 13 residues. The germline CDR1 and CDR2 sequences are SGHDN and FVKESK. The CDR3 bases are TGTGCCAGCAGCCAGGGAGGCGCGAATGAGCAGTTCTTC. Amino acid sequence: CASSQGGANEQFF. Drawing the rest from reference TRBV14 and TRBJ2-1, the complete variable domain is EAGVTQFPSHSVIEKGQTVTLRCDPISGHDNLYWYRRVMGKEIKFLLHFVKESKQDESGMPNNRFLAERTGGTYSTLKVQPAELEDSGVYFCASSQGGANEQFFGPGTRLTVL.

The chain couples TRBV6-5 to TRBJ2-1; D remains unclear. The V gene lost 0 bases and the J gene lost 6 bases, with 15 bases spanning the gap. The CDR3 totals 16 residues. Germline V lookup: CDR1 MNHEY, CDR2 SVGAGI. This CDR3 is CASSYSSTVIGNEQFF. The CDR3 region has the DNA TGTGCCAGCAGTTACTCAAGCACCGTAATAGGCAATGAGCAGTTCTTC.

DNA for the CDR3: TGCGCCAGCAGCTCGACTAGCGGTTCCTACGAGCAGTACTTC. Protein: CASSSTSGSYEQYF. The chain recombines TRBV5-1 with TRBJ2-7; TRBD2 agrees at 9 bases. V trimming: 3 bases; J trimming: 1 base; junction bases outside the gene matches: 2. CDR1 and CDR2 (germline): SGHRS, YFSETQ. The CDR3 extends over 14 amino acids.

This clone was seen more than once but under ten times. J is TRBJ1-1 and V is TRBV5-8; D is ambiguous. Looked up from germline, CDR1 is SGHTS and CDR2 is YDEGEE. Trimming took 4 bases from V and 8 from J, leaving 12 bases between them. The CDR3 covers 12 residues. CDR3 DNA: TGTGCCAGCAGCCCCCGGAGCCGCGAAGCTTTCTTT. Amino acid sequence: CASSPRSREAFF.

This clone showed up just once. The V and J genes are TRBV25-1 and TRBJ2-3; 11 bases map to TRBD2. The CDR3 runs 15 residues. Germline V gene data show CDR1 as MGHDK and CDR2 as SYGVNS. V lost 4 bases to trimming and J lost 4 bases; unmatched junction nucleotides: 4. Here the CDR3 reads CASSAQTSGADTQYF. The CDR3 DNA reads as TGTGCCAGCAGTGCACAGACTAGCGGGGCAGATACGCAGTATTTT.

This chain uses TRBV21-1 with TRBJ1-4. TRBV21-1 is a known pseudogene. The CDR3 sequence is 22 residues long. CDR3 in amino acids: CASSKGTTQGPETASTNEKLFF. The CDR3 coding sequence is TGTGCCAGCAGCAAAGGGACTACTCAGGGGCCCGAAACAGCTTCAACTAATGAAAAACTGTTTTTT.

This clone was observed a single time. The gene calls are TRBV10-3 and TRBJ2-3; D remains unclear. The V end was cut by 4 bases, the J end by 0 bases, with 17 bases between. The CDR3 spans 17 residues. Germline CDR1 reads ENHRY; CDR2 reads SYGVKD. CDR3 region: CAISAGVGVLSTDTQYF. CDR3 nucleotide sequence: TGTGCCATCAGTGCAGGAGTTGGGGTATTGAGCACAGATACGCAGTATTTT.

The chain links TRBV28 to TRBJ2-3; 7 nucleotides agree with TRBD2. This CDR3 is built from 13 residues. The J segment lost 3 bases and the V segment lost 6 bases, leaving 3 bases of the junction unmatched. The germline V gene encodes CDR1 MDHEN and CDR2 SYDVKM. CDR3 in amino acids: CASRGGRTDTQYF. The CDR3 coding sequence is TGTGCCAGCAGGGGCGGGAGAACAGATACGCAGTATTTT.

The V and J genes are TRBV7-6 and TRBJ2-7, with TRBD1 as a possible D gene (7 bases). Germline CDR1 reads SGHVS; CDR2 reads FNYEAQ. The CDR3 runs 12 residues. V gave up 5 bases and J gave up 7 bases, with 12 bases separating them. The CDR3 region is CASSQGGREQYF. The CDR3 coding sequence is TGTGCCAGCAGCCAGGGGGGTAGGGAGCAGTACTTC. Supplemented by reference TRBV7-6 and TRBJ2-7, the full variable domain reads GAGVSQSPRYKVTKRGQDVALRCDPISGHVSLYWYRQALGQGPEFLTYFNYEAQQDKSGLPNDRFSAERPEGSISTLTIQRTEQRDSAMYRCASSQGGREQYFGPGTRLTVT.

The rearrangement uses TRBV30 and TRBJ2-2; tentatively, D is TRBD2 (6 bases). The CDR3 consists of 16 residues. V was shortened by 3 bases and J by 0 bases, with 14 bases between the two germline ends. CDR1 and CDR2 from the germline V gene are GTSNPN and SVGIG (reference sequence). The CDR3 bases are TGTGCCTGGAGGCACGGGGCGGGACCGAACACCGGGGAGCTGTTTTTT. Its translation: CAWRHGAGPNTGELFF.

The rearrangement links TRBV13 to TRBJ2-4; weak D call: TRBD1 (5 bases). This CDR3 is built from 15 residues. Germline loops: CDR1 PRHDT, CDR2 FYEKMQ (reference sequence). The V and J ends lost 1 base and 6 bases respectively, with 13 bases between them. CDR3 sequence reads: CASSLAPQGSNIQYF. CDR3 nucleotides: TGTGCCAGCAGCTTAGCACCGCAGGGTTCAAACATTCAGTACTTC.

J is TRBJ1-2 and V is TRBV4-1; D not resolved. The CDR3 is made up of 17 amino acids. Looked up from germline, CDR1 is MGHRA and CDR2 is YSYEKL. Trimming left V 2 bases short and J 4 bases short, with 20 bases between. CDR3 bases: TGCGCCAGCAGCCAAACGGAGGGCCTCCAAAACCTCTATGGCTACACCTTC. It translates to CASSQTEGLQNLYGYTF.

In nucleotides, the CDR3 is TGCAGCGCACCTCGGAGAGGGAATGTTGGCTACACCTTC. It specifies CSAPRRGNVGYTF. The rearrangement uses TRBV29-1 and TRBJ1-2, with D unresolved. This CDR3 spans 13 amino acids. Germline values: CDR1 SQVTM, CDR2 ANQGSEA. V gave up 7 bases and J gave up 7 bases, with 19 bases separating them.

The CDR3 here is CASRTGQGNGYTF. The CDR3 region has the DNA TGTGCCAGTAGAACGGGACAGGGGAATGGCTACACCTTC. The V call is TRBV19, the J call TRBJ1-2; 10 nucleotides match TRBD1. This CDR3 contains 13 residues. Trimming removed 6 bases from V and 6 bases from J; junction bases left unmatched: 4. Per germline, CDR1 LNHDA and CDR2 SQIVND (reference sequence).

This sequence joins TRBV15 and TRBJ2-5; maybe TRBD1 (6 bases). The length of the CDR3 is 14 residues. Trimming removed 5 bases from V and 5 bases from J, with 15 bases in between. CDR1 LNHNV and CDR2 YYDKDF come from the germline V gene (reference sequence). The CDR3 loop is CATSPRDIGETQYF. The CDR3 bases are TGTGCCACCAGCCCCCGGGACATCGGGGAGACCCAGTACTTC.

This chain uses TRBV5-1 with TRBJ2-3; D possibly corresponds to TRBD2 (6 bases). V was clipped by 2 bases and J by 4 bases, with 11 bases between them. Germline lookup yields CDR1 SGHRS and CDR2 YFSETQ. CDR3 size: 14 residues. The CDR3 protein is CASSFTSSSDTQYF. The CDR3 DNA reads as TGCGCCAGCAGCTTTACTAGCAGCTCAGATACGCAGTATTTT.